This record covers a single TCR beta chain. The source of the sample is a study of cytomegalovirus exposure and HLA in healthy donors. The germline gives CDR1 MNHEY, CDR2 SMNVEV (reference sequence). The CDR3 is 14 amino acids. V lost 6 bases to trimming and J lost 3 bases; unmatched junction nucleotides: 4. A multiplex PCR was run with 60 Vbeta primers and 13 Jbeta primers. Sequencing used immunoSEQ multiplex PCR; TCRdb keeps in-frame clones, though not all of them. The table for this sample gives 45,000 to 55,000 clones. The chain carries TRBV27 and TRBJ1-2; TRBD1 agrees at 10 bases. The sequence was obtained from a man aged 35-49 years in good health and CMV-seropositive. Sequenced: PBMCs. Here the CDR3 reads CASSTTGGDYGYTF. The CDR3 DNA reads as TGTGCCAGCAGCACGACAGGGGGCGACTATGGCTACACCTTC.